What follows is one TCR beta chain and its context. What it binds is unknown. This sample was included in a study of T cells in women clearing cervical HPV infection. The wider study: Case blood was drawn when the lesion was first found; control blood after infection became undetectable. General study results and limits: Unknown T-cell numbers per sample may underlie the richness differences. Combining TCR richness with V gene abundances gave approximately 0.8 AUC.

immunoSEQ multiplex PCR used an average of roughly 1,300 ng genomic DNA. Profiled with immunoSEQ multiplex PCR; TCRdb holds only in-frame clones, not every one. This sample's clone table lists more than 40,000 clones. Material: blood buffy coat. This clonotype was obtained from a woman between 18 and 69 years old with a cervical HPV16 infection that either progressed to CIN3+ or cleared (not recorded which).

CDR3 region: CASSRDNTDTYTF. The DNA read from the CDR3 is TGTGCCAGTAGTAGGGACAACACAGATACC. The V gene is TRBV19, the J gene TRBJ1-2; D is possibly TRBD1 (6 bases). The sequence runs out 3 residues before the end of the CDR3; the remainder is reconstructed from the germline J gene. The CDR3 loop spans 13 amino acids. Germline lookup yields CDR1 LNHDA and CDR2 SQIVND (reference sequence).